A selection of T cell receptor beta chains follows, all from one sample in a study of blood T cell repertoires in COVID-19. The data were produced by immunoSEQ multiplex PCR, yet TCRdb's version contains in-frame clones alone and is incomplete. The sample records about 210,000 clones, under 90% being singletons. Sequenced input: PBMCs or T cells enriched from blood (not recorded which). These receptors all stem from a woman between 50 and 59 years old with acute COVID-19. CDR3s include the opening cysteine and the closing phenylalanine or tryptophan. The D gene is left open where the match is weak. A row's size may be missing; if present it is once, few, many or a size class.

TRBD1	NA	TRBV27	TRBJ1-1	CASKQGASTEAFF	TGTGCCAGCAAACAGGGGGCGAGCACTGAAGCTTTCTTT
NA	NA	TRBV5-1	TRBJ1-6	CASSLNQNSPLHF	TGCGCCAGCAGCTTGAATCAGAATTCACCCCTCCACTTT
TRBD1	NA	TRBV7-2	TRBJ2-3	CASSTGQGAVDTQYF	TGTGCCAGCAGCACGGGACAGGGGGCAGTAGATACGCAGTATTTT
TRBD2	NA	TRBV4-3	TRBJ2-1	CASSQGAGGPDNEQFF	TGCGCCAGCAGCCAAGGAGCGGGGGGGCCCGACAATGAGCAGTTCTTC
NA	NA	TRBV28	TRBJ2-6	CASSLLTAGANVLTF	TGTGCCAGCAGTTTATTGACAGCCGGGGCCAACGTCCTGACTTTC
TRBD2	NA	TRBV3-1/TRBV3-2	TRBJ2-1	CASSHSSGAPYNEQFF	TGTGCCAGCAGCCATTCTAGCGGGGCCCCCTACAATGAGCAGTTCTTC
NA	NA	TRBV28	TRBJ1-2	CASSRFGGLNYGYTF	TGTGCCAGCAGCCGTTTCGGGGGGTTGAACTATGGCTACACCTTC
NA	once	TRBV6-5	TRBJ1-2	CASSSGEGFYGYTF	TGTGCCAGCAGCTCAGGGGAGGGATTCTATGGCTACACCTTC
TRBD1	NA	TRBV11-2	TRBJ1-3	CASSAPGVGGGSGNTIYF	TGTGCCAGCAGCGCCCCCGGGGTAGGGGGCGGCTCTGGAAACACCATATATTTT
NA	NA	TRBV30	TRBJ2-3	CAWSEGSNNPTDTQYF	TGTGCCTGGAGCGAAGGGAGCAACAACCCCACAGATACGCAGTATTTT
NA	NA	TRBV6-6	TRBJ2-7	CASSWRDEQYF	TGTGCCAGCAGTTGGAGGGACGAGCAGTACTTC
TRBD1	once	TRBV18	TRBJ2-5	CASSSQGPAGGLGETQYF	TGTGCCAGCTCATCACAGGGCCCAGCAGGGGGATTAGGAGAGACCCAGTACTTC
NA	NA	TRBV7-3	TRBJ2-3	CASSFRASVDNTQYF	TGTGCCAGCAGCTTTAGGGCTAGCGTAGACAATACGCAGTATTTT
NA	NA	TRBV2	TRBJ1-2	CASSDSQMITF	TGTGCCAGCAGTGATAGCCAGATGATCACCTTC
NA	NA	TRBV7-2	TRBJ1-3	CASSLAGPGHSGNTIYF	TGTGCCAGCAGCTTAGCGGGTCCAGGCCACTCTGGAAACACCATATATTTT
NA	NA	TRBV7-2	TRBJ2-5	CASSLGRAQETQYF	TGTGCCAGCAGCTTAGGCAGGGCCCAAGAGACCCAGTACTTC
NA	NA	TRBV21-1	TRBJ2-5	CASSKKRGPQHPTTQYF	TGTGCCAGCAGCAAAAAAAGGGGCCCACAGCACCCGACGACCCAGTACTTC
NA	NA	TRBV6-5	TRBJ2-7	CASRTHTESYEQYF	TGTGCCAGCAGAACCCACACAGAGTCCTACGAGCAGTACTTC
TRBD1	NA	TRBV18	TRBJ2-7	CASSPGTGAYEQYF	TGTGCCAGCTCACCAGGGACAGGGGCATACGAGCAGTACTTC
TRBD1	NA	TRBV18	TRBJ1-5	CASSPDRGYSNQPQHF	TGTGCCAGCTCACCCGACAGGGGGTATAGCAATCAGCCCCAGCATTTT
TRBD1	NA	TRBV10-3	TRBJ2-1	CAIRGTGVSNEQFF	TGTGCCATCAGAGGGACAGGGGTGAGCAATGAGCAGTTCTTC
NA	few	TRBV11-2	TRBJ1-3	CASSSGWQGSSGNTIYF	TGTGCCAGCAGCTCTGGGTGGCAGGGAAGCTCTGGAAACACCATATATTTT
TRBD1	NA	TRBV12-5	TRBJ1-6	CASGADRANSPLHF	TGTGCTAGTGGGGCAGACAGGGCTAATTCACCCCTCCACTTT
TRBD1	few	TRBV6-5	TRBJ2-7	CASTRGLAYEQYF	TGTGCCAGCACGAGGGGGCTCGCCTACGAGCAGTACTTC
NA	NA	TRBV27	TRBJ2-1	CASSFAWVGRGASYNEQFF	TGTGCCAGCAGTTTTGCCTGGGTGGGCAGGGGTGCGTCCTACAATGAGCAGTTCTTC
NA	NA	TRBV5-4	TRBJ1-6	CASSLPYSPLHF	TGTGCCAGCAGCTTGCCGTATTCACCCCTCCACTTT
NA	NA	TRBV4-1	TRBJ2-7	CASSQEVGIRSYEQYF	TGCGCCAGCAGCCAAGAAGTTGGTATTCGGTCCTACGAGCAGTACTTC
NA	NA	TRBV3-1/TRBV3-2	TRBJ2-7	CASAGITYEQYF	TGTGCCAGCGCGGGGATAACCTACGAGCAGTACTTC
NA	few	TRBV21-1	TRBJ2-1	CASSKVWLAGAEQFF	TGTGCCAGCAGCAAAGTGTGGCTAGCGGGAGCTGAGCAGTTCTTC
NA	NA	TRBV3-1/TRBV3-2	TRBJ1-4	CASSLTALDEKLFF	TGTGCCAGCAGCCTTACAGCCCTGGATGAAAAACTGTTTTTT
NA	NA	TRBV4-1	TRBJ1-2	CASSQDAGEGYGYTF	TGCGCCAGCAGCCAAGATGCAGGGGAGGGCTATGGCTACACCTTC
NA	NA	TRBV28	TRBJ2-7	CASRDSLGQYF	TGTGCCAGCAGGGACAGCCTCGGGCAGTACTTC
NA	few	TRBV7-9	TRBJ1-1	CASSSNRNTEAFF	TGTGCCAGCAGCTCAAACAGGAACACTGAAGCTTTCTTT
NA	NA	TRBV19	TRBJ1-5	CASSINQGQPQHF	TGTGCCAGTAGTATAAACCAGGGCCAGCCCCAGCATTTT
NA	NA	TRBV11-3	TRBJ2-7	CASSLAGTYEQYF	TGTGCCAGCAGCTTAGCGGGGACCTACGAGCAGTACTTC
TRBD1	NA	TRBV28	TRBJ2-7	CASRPAGTGVYEQYF	TGTGCCAGCAGACCGGCCGGGACAGGGGTCTACGAGCAGTACTTC
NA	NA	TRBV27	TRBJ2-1	CASSLSYNEQFF	TGTGCCAGCAGTTTGAGCTACAATGAGCAGTTCTTC
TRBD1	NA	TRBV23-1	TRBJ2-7	CASRKTGVTYEQYF	TGCGCCAGCAGGAAGACAGGGGTTACCTACGAGCAGTACTTC
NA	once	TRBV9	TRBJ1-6	CASSVRQEPNSPLHF	TGTGCCAGCAGCGTTCGACAGGAACCTAATTCACCCCTCCACTTT
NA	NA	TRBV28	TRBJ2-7	CASTDFTRDKSDEQYF	TGTGCCAGCACCGATTTTACCAGGGATAAGTCTGACGAGCAGTACTTC
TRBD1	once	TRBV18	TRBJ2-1	CASLGQGDNEQFF	TGTGCCAGCTTAGGACAGGGTGACAATGAGCAGTTCTTC
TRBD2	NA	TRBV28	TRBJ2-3	CASSFGGGTDTQYF	TGTGCCAGCAGTTTTGGCGGGGGAACAGATACGCAGTATTTT
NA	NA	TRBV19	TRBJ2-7	CASSINAYEQYF	TGTGCCAGTAGTATCAATGCCTACGAGCAGTACTTC
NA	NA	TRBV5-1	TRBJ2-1	CASSVLAGFLNEQFF	TGCGCCAGCAGCGTACTCGCGGGGTTCCTTAATGAGCAGTTCTTC
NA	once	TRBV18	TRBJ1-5	CASSPPQGNQPQHF	TGTGCCAGCTCACCACCACAGGGCAATCAGCCCCAGCATTTT
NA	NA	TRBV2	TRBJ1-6	CASSRTENSPLHF	TGTGCCAGCAGTCGGACAGAAAATTCACCCCTCCACTTT
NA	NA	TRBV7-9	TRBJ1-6	CASSLVRDKIPPLHF	TGTGCCAGCAGCTTAGTAAGGGACAAAATACCACCCCTCCACTTT
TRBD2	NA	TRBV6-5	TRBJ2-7	CASSYSNSGIVMQYF	TGTGCCAGCAGTTACTCGAACAGCGGGATCGTGATGCAGTACTTC
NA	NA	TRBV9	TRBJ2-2	CASSVRDWHTGELFF	TGTGCCAGCAGCGTAAGAGACTGGCACACCGGGGAGCTGTTTTTT
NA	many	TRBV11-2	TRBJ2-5	CASSLDPYPQETQYF	TGTGCCAGCAGCTTAGACCCCTACCCTCAAGAGACCCAGTACTTC
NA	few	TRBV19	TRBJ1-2	CASSSGQILGYGYTF	TGTGCCAGTAGTAGCGGACAGATCTTAGGGTATGGCTACACCTTC